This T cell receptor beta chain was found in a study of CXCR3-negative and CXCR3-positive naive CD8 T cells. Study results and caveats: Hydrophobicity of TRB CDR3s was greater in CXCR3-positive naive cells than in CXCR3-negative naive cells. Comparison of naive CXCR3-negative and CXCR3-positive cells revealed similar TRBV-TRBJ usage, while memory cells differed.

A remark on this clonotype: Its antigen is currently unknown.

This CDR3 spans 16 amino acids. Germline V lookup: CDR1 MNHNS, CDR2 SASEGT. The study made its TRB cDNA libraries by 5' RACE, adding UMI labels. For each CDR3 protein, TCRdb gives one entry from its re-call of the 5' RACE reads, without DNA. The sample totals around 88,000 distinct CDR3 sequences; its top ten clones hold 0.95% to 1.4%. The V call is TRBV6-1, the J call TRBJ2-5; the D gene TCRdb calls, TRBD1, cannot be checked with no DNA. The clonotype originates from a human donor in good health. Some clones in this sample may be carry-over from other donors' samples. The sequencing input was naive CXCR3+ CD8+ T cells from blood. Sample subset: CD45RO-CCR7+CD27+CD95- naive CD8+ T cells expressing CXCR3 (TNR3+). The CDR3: CASSTGWTGGKETQYF.